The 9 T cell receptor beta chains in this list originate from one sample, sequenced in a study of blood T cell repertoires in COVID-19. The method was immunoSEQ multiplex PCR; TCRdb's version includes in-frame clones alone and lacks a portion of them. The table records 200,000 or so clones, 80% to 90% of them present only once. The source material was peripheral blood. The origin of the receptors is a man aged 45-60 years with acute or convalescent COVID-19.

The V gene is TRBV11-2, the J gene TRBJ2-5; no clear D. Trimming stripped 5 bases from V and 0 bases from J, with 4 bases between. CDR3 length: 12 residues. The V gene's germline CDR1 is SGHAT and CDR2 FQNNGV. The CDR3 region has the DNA TGTGCCAGCAGCCCTAACCAAGAGACCCAGTACTTC. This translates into CASSPNQETQYF.

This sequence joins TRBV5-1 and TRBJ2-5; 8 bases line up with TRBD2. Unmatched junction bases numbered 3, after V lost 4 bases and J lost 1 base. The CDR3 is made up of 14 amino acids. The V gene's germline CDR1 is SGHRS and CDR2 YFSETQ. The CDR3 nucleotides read TGCGCCAGCAGCCAGACTAGCGCCCAAGAGACCCAGTACTTC. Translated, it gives CASSQTSAQETQYF.

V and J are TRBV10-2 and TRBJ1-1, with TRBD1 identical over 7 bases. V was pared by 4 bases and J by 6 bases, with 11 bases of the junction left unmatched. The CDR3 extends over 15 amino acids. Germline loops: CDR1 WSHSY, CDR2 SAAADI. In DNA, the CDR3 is TGCGCCAGCAGTGGACAGGGTCGTCTTCTTTCTGAAGCTTTCTTT. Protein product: CASSGQGRLLSEAFF.

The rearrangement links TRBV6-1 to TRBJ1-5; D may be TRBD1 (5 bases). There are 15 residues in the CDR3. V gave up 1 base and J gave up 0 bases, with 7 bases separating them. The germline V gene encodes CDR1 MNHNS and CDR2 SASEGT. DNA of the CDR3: TGTGCCAGCAGTGAAGTCGACAGTAGCAATCAGCCCCAGCATTTT. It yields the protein CASSEVDSSNQPQHF.

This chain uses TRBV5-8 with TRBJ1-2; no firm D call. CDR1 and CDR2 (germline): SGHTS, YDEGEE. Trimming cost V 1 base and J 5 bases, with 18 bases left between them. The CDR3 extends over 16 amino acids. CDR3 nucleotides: TGTGCCAGCAGCTTGAAGAGAGTGATTCCCACTTATGGCTACACCTTC. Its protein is CASSLKRVIPTYGYTF.

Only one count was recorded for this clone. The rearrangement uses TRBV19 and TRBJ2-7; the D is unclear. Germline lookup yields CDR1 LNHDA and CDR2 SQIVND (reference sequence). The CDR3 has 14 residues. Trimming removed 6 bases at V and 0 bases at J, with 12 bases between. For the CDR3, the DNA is TGTGCCAGTAGGAACAGCCTAATCTCCTACGAGCAGTACTTC. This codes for CASRNSLISYEQYF.

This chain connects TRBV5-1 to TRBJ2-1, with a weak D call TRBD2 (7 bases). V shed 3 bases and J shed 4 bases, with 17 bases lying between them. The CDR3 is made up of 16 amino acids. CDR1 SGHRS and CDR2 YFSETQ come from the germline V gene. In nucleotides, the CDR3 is TGCGCCAGCAGCTGGACAGCCGGGACTACATACAATGAGCAGTTCTTC. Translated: CASSWTAGTTYNEQFF.

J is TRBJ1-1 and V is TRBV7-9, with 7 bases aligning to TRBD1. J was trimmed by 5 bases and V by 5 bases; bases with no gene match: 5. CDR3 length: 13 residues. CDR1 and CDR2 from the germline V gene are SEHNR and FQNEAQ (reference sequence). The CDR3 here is CASSGPGGTEAFF. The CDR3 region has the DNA TGTGCCAGCAGCGGACCAGGGGGAACTGAAGCTTTCTTT.

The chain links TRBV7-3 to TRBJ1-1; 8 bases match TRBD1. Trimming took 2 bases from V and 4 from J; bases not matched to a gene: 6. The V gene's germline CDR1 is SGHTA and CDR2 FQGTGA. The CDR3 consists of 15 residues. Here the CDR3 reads CASSLRQGMGTEAFF. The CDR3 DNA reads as TGTGCCAGCAGCTTACGACAGGGGATGGGCACTGAAGCTTTCTTT. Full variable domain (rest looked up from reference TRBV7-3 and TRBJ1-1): GAGVSQTPSNKVTEKGKYVELRCDPISGHTALYWYRQSLGQGPEFLIYFQGTGAADDSGLPNDRFFAVRPEGSVSTLKIQRTERGDSAVYLCASSLRQGMGTEAFFGQGTRLTVV.